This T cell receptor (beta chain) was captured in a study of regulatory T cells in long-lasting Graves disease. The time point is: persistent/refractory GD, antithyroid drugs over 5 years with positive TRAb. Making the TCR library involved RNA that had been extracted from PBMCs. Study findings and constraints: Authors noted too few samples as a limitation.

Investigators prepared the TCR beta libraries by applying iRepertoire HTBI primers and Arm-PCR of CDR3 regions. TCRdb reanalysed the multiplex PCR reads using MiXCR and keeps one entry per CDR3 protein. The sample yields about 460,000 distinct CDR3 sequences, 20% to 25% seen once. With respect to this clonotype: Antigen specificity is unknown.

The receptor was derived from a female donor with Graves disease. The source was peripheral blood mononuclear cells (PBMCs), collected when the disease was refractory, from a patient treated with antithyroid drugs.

The CDR3 DNA sequence: TGTGCCAGCAGCCTGGGACAGGGGCAGGGTCTTTTCTTT. Translation: CASSLGQGQGLFF. This chain links TRBV3-1 with TRBJ1-1; the match to TRBD1 covers 10 bases. The CDR3 loop spans 13 amino acids. Germline V gene data show CDR1 as LGHDT and CDR2 as YNNKEL (reference sequence). V dropped 4 bases and J dropped 13; count of bases not matched to a gene: 9.